Listed here is a single T cell receptor beta chain. This clone was observed once. Its antigen is unknown. Base qualities are not at hand, and no much larger clone is one base apart. The data originate from a study of technical replicates of blood from several donors (dated by TCRdb to about 2017). According to the germline V gene, CDR1 reads SNHLY and CDR2 reads FYNNEI. Unmatched junction bases come to 7, with V trimmed by 2 bases and J by 6 bases. The cysteine opens and the phenylalanine closes a CDR3 of 14 amino acids. This entry keeps only the CDR3 DNA: 42 bases, framed from base 1. Library preparation was by the immunoSEQ multiplex PCR assay. Here the immuneACCESS table is served through TCRdb, limited to in-frame sequences with V and J called. Missing clones are a known gap in these copies; in checked studies unresolved V genes cover under half, and the rest lacks a known reason. The table for this sample lists 65,000 to 85,000 clones; around 90% of them were counted only once. About 0.38% of the sample lies in the top ten.

This TCR was sampled from a human donor in good health. Material for sequencing was T cells isolated from PBMCs. The sequence links TRBV2 to TRBJ2-7, with 7 middle bases fitting TRBD1. DNA sequence: TGTGCCAGCAGTGAAAAGGGGGCGCCCGGCGAGCAGTACTTC. Its amino acids are CASSEKGAPGEQYF. The entire variable domain, with the stretches around the CDR3 drawn from the reference TRBV2 and TRBJ2-7 proteins, is EPEVTQTPSHQVTQMGQEVILRCVPISNHLYFYWYRQILGQKVEFLVSFYNNEISEKSEIFDDQFSVERPDGSNFTLKIRSTKLEDSAMYFCASSEKGAPGEQYFGPGTRLTVT.